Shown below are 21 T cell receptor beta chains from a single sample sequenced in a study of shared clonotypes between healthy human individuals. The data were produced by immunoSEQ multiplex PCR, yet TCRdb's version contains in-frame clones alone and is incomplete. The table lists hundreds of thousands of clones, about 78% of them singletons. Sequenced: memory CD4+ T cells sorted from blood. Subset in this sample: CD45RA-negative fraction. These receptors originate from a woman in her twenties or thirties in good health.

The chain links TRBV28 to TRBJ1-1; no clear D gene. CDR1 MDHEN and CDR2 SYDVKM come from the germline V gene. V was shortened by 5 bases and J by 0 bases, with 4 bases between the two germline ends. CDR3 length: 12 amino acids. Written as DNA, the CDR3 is TGTGCCAGCAGTCAGTTGAACACTGAAGCTTTCTTT. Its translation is CASSQLNTEAFF.

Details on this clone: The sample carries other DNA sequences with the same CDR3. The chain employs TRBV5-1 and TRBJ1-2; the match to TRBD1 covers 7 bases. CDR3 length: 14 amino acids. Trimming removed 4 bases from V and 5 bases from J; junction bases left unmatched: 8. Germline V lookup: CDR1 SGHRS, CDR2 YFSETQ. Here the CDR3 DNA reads TGCGCCAGCAGCCCCGGGCAGGGGGGGTATGGCTACACCTTC. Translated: CASSPGQGGYGYTF. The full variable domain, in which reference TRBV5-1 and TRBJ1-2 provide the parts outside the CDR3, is KAGVTQTPRYLIKTRGQQVTLSCSPISGHRSVSWYQQTPGQGLQFLFEYFSETQRNKGNFPGRFSGRQFSNSRSEMNVSTLELGDSALYLCASSPGQGGYGYTFGSGTRLTVV.

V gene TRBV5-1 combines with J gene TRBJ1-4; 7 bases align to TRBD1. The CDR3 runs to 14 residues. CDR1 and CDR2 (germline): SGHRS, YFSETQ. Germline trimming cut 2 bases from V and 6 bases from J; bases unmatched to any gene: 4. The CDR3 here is CASSFGRGDEKLFF. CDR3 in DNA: TGCGCCAGCAGCTTCGGCAGGGGGGATGAAAAACTGTTTTTT.

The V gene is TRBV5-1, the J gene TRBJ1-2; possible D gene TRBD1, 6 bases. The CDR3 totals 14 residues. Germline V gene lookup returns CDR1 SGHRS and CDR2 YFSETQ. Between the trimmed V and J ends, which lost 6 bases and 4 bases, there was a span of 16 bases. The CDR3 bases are TGCGCCAGCAATGCGGGGGGCGCATCCTATGGCTACACCTTC. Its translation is CASNAGGASYGYTF.

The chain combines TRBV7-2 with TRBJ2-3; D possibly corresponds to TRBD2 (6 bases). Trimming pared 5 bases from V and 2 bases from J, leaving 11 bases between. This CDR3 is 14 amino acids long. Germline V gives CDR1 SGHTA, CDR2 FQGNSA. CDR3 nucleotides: TGTGCCAGCAGCCCAGGACTAACCACAGATACGCAGTATTTT. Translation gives CASSPGLTTDTQYF.

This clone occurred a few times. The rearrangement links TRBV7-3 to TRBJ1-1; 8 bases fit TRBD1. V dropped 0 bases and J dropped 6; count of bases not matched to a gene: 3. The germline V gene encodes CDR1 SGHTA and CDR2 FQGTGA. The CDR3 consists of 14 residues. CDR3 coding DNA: TGTGCCAGCAGCTTAACAGGGACAGGCGCTGAAGCTTTCTTT. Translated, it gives CASSLTGTGAEAFF.

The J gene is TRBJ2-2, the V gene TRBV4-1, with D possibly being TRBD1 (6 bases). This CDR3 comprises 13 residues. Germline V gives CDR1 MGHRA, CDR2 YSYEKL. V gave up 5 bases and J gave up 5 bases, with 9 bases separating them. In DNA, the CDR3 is TGCGCCAGCAGCTACAGGGTGACCGGGGAGCTGTTTTTT. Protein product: CASSYRVTGELFF.

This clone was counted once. In DNA, the CDR3 is TGTGCCAGCAGTCTACAGGGGGCAACTAATGAAAAACTGTTTTTT. Translation: CASSLQGATNEKLFF. The chain joins TRBV2 to TRBJ1-4, with TRBD1 identical over 8 bases. The CDR3 runs 15 residues. V shed 5 bases and J 0 bases; nucleotides not matched to a gene: 2. Germline lookup yields CDR1 SNHLY and CDR2 FYNNEI. The full variable domain, rest sourced from reference TRBV2 and TRBJ1-4, is EPEVTQTPSHQVTQMGQEVILRCVPISNHLYFYWYRQILGQKVEFLVSFYNNEISEKSEIFDDQFSVERPDGSNFTLKIRSTKLEDSAMYFCASSLQGATNEKLFFGSGTQLSVL.

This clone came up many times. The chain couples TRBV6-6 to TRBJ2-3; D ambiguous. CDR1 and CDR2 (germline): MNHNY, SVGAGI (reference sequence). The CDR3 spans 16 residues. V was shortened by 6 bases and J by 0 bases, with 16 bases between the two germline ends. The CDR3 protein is CASSSTMWGSTDTQYF. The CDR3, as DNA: TGTGCCAGCAGCTCGACGATGTGGGGTAGCACAGATACGCAGTATTTT.

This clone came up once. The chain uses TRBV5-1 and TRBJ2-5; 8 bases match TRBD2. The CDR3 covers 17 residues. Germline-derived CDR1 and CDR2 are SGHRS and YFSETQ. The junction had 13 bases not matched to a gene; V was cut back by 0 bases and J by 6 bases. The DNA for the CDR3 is TGCGCCAGCAGCTTGGGATTTTCTAGCGGCGGGGGGAAGACCCAGTACTTC. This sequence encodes CASSLGFSSGGGKTQYF.

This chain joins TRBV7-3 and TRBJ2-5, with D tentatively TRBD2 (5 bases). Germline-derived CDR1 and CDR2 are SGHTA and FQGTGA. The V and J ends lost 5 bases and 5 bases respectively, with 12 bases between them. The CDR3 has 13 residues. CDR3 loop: CASSPGNPETQYF. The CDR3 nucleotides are TGTGCCAGCAGCCCGGGGAACCCGGAGACCCAGTACTTC.

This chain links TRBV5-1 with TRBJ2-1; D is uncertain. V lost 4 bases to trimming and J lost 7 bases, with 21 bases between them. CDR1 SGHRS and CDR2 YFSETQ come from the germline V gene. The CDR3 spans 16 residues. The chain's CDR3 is CASSTKPQSSVNEQFF. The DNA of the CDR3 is TGCGCCAGCAGCACCAAGCCCCAATCGAGTGTGAATGAGCAGTTCTTC.

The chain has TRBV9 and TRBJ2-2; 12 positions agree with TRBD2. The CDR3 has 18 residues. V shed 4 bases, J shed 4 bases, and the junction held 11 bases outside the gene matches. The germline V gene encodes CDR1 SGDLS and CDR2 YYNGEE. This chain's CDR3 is CASSPGWLAGGRTGELFF. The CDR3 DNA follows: TGTGCCAGCAGCCCGGGGTGGCTAGCGGGAGGGCGCACCGGGGAGCTGTTTTTT.

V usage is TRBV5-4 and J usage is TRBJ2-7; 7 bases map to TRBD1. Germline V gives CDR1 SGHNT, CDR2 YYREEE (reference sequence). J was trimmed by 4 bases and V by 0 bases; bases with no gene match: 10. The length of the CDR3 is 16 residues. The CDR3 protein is CASSLGTGVRQYEQYF. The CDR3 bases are TGTGCCAGCAGCTTGGGAACAGGGGTGCGGCAATACGAGCAGTACTTC.

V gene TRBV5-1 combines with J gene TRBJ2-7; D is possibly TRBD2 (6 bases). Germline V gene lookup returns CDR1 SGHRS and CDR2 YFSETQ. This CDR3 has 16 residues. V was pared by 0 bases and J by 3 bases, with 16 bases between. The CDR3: CASSLGERVPLYEQYF. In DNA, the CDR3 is TGCGCCAGCAGCTTGGGGGAGCGGGTTCCTCTCTACGAGCAGTACTTC.

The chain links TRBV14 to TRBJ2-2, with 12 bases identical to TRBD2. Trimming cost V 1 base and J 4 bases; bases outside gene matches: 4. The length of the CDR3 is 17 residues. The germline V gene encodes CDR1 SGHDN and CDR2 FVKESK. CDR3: CASSQGELAGGTGELFF. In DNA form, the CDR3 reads TGTGCCAGCAGCCAAGGGGAACTAGCGGGGGGCACCGGGGAGCTGTTTTTT.

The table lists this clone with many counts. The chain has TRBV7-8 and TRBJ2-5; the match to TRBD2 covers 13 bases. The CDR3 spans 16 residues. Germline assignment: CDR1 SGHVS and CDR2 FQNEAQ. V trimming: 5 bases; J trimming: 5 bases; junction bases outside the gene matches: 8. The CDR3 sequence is CASSVTSGRAGETQYF. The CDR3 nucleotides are TGTGCCAGCAGCGTTACTAGCGGGAGGGCCGGGGAGACCCAGTACTTC.

DNA for the CDR3: TGTGCCAGCAGCTTAGAGGCGGGAGCCTACGAGCAGTACTTC. This sequence encodes CASSLEAGAYEQYF. The chain uses TRBV7-2 and TRBJ2-7, with 7 bases aligning to TRBD2. Germline values: CDR1 SGHTA, CDR2 FQGNSA. CDR3 length: 14 residues. J was trimmed by 2 bases and V by 1 base; bases with no gene match: 2.

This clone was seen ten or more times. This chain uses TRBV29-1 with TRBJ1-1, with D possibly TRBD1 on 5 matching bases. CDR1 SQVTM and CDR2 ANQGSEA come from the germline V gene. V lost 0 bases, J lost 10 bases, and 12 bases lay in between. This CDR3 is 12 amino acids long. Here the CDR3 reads CSVEDQSGIAFF. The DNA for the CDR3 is TGCAGCGTTGAAGATCAGTCAGGGATAGCTTTCTTT.

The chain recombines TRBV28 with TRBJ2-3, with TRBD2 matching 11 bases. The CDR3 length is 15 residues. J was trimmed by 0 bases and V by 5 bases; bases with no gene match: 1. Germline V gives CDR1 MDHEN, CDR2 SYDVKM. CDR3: CASSPSGRSTDTQYF. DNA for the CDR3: TGTGCCAGCAGTCCTAGCGGGAGGAGCACAGATACGCAGTATTTT.

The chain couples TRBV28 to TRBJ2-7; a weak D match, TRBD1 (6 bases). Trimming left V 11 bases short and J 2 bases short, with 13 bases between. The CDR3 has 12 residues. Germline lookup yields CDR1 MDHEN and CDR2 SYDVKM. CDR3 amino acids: CAEGDGTYEQYF. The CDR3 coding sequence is TGTGCCGAGGGGGACGGAACCTACGAGCAGTACTTC.